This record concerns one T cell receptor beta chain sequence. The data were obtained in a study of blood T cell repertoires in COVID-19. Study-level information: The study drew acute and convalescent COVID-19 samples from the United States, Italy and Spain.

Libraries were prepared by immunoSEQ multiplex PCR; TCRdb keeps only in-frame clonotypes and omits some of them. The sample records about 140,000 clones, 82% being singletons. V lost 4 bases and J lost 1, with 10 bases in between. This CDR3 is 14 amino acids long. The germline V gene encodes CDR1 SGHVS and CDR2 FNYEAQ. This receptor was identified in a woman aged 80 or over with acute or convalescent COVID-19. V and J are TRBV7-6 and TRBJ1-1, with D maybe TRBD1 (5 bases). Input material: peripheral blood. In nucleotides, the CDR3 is TGTGCCAGCAGCTCTCGGGGGGGGAACACTGAAGCTTTCTTT. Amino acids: CASSSRGGNTEAFF.